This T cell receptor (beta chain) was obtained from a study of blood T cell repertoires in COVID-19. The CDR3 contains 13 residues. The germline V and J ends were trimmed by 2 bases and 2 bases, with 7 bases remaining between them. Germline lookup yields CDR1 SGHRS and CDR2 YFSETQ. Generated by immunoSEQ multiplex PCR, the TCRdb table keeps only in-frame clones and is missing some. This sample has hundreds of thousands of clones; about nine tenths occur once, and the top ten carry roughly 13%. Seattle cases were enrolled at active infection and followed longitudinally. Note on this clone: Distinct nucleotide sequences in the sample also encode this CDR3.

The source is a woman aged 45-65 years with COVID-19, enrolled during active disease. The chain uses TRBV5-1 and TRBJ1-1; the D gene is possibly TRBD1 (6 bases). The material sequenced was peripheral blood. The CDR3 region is CASSLQGNTEAFF. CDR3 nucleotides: TGCGCCAGCAGCTTACAGGGAAACACTGAAGCTTTCTTT. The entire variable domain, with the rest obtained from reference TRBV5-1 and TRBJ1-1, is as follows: KAGVTQTPRYLIKTRGQQVTLSCSPISGHRSVSWYQQTPGQGLQFLFEYFSETQRNKGNFPGRFSGRQFSNSRSEMNVSTLELGDSALYLCASSLQGNTEAFFGQGTRLTVV.